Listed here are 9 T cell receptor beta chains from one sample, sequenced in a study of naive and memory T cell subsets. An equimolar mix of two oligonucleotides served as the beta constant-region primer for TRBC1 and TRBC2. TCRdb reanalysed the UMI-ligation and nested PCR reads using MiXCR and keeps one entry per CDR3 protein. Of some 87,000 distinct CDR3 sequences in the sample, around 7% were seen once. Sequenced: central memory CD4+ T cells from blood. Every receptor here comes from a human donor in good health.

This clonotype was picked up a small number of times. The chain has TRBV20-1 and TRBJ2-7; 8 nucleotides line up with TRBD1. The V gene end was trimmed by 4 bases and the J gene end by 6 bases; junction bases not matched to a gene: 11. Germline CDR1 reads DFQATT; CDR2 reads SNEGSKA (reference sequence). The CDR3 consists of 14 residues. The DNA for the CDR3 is TGCAGTGCTACAGAACGGACAGGGACACGCGAGCAGTACTTC. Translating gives CSATERTGTREQYF.

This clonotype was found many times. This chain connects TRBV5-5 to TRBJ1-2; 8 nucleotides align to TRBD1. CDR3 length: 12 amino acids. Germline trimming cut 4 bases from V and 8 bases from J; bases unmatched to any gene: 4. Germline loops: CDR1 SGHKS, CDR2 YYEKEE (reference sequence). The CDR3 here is CASSPGQGGYTF. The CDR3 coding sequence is TGTGCCAGCAGCCCAGGACAGGGCGGCTACACCTTC.

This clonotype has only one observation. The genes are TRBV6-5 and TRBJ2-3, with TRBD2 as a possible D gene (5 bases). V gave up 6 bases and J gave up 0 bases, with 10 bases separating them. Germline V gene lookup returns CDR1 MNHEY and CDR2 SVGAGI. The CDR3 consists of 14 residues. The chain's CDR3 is CASRASYSTDTQYF. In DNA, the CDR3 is TGTGCCAGCAGGGCTAGCTATAGCACAGATACGCAGTATTTT.

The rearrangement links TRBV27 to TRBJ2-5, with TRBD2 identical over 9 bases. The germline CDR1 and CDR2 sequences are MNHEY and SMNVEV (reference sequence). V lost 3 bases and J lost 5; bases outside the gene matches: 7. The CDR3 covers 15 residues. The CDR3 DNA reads TGTGCCAGCAGTTTCGCGGGAGGGAACCCGGAGACCCAGTACTTC. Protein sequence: CASSFAGGNPETQYF.

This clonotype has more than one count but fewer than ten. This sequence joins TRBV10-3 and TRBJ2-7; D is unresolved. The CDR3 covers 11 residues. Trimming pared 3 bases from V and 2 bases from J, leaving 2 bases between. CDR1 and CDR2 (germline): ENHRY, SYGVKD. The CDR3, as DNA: TGTGCCATCAGTGACGCCTACGAGCAGTACTTC. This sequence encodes CAISDAYEQYF.

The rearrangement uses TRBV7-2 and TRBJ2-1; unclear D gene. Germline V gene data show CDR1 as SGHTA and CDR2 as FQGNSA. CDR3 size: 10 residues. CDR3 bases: TGTGCTGTGGGCTACAATGAGCAGTTCTTC. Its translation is CAVGYNEQFF.

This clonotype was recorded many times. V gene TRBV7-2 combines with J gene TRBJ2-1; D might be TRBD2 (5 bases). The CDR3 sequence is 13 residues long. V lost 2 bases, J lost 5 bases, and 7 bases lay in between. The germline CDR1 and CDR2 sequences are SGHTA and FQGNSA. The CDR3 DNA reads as TGTGCCAGCAGCTTAATCGGGGACAATGAGCAGTTCTTC. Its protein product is CASSLIGDNEQFF. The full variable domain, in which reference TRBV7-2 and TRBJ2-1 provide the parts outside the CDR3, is GAGVSQSPSNKVTEKGKDVELRCDPISGHTALYWYRQSLGQGLEFLIYFQGNSAPDKSGLPSDRFSAERTGGSVSTLTIQRTQQEDSAVYLCASSLIGDNEQFFGPGTRLTVL.

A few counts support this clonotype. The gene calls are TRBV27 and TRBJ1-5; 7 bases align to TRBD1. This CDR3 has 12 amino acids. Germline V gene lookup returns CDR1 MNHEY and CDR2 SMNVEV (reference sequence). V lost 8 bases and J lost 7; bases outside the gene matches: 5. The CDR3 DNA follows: TGTGCCAGCGGGGACAGATGGCAGCCCCAGCATTTT. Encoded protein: CASGDRWQPQHF.

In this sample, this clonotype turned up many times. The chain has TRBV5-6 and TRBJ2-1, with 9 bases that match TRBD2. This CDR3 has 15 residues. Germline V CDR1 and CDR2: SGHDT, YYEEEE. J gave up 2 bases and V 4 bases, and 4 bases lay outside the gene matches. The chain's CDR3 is CASSRRTSAYNEQFF. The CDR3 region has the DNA TGTGCCAGCAGCCGGAGGACTAGCGCCTACAATGAGCAGTTCTTC.